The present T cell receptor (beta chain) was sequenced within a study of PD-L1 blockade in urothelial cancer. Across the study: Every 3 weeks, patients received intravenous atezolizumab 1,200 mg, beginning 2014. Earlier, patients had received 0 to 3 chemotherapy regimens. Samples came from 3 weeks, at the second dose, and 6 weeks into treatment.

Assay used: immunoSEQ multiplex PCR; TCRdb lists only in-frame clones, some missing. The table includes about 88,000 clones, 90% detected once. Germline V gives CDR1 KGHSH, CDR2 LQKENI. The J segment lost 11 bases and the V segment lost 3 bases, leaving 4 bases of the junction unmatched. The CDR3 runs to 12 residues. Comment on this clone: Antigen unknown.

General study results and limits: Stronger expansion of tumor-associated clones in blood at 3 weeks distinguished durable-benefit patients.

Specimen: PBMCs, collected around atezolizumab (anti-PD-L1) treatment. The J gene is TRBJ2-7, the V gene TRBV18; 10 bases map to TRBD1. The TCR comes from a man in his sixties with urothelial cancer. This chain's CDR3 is CASSPGTGEEYF. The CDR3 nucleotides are TGTGCCAGCTCACCCGGGACAGGGGAGGAGTACTTC.